The 26 T cell receptor beta chains below come from one sample, sequenced in a study of blood T cell repertoires in COVID-19. The assay was immunoSEQ multiplex PCR, and TCRdb's table has in-frame clones only and misses some. The sample has around 80,000 clones; about 80% are singletons. Sequenced: peripheral blood. The receptors were sampled from a human donor in a cohort sampled during active COVID-19.

The rearrangement links TRBV3-1 (or the pseudogene TRBV3-2) to TRBJ1-6; 7 bases line up with TRBD1. The CDR3 is 16 amino acids. V lost 1 base and J lost 5; bases outside the gene matches: 5. Germline V CDR1 and CDR2: LGHDT, YNNKEL (reference sequence). As DNA, the CDR3 is TGTGCCAGCAGCCAAGGACAGGGAGTCGATAATTCACCCCTCCACTTT. Protein sequence: CASSQGQGVDNSPLHF.

This clone was picked up a small number of times. V is TRBV7-3 and J is TRBJ2-3; 8 bases map to TRBD2. V shed 4 bases and J 2 bases; nucleotides not matched to a gene: 2. The CDR3 is 14 residues long. Per the germline V gene, CDR1 is SGHTA and CDR2 is FQGTGA. CDR3: CASSSGGSTDTQYF. CDR3 DNA: TGTGCCAGCAGCTCGGGGGGGTCCACAGATACGCAGTATTTT.

V gene TRBV9 combines with J gene TRBJ2-7, with 9 bases lining up with TRBD2. From germline, CDR1 is SGDLS and CDR2 YYNGEE. The CDR3 consists of 15 residues. V lost 4 bases and J lost 2; bases outside the gene matches: 7. The CDR3 nucleotides are TGTGCCAGCAGCCCTTTAAGCGGGGGGACCTACGAGCAGTACTTC. Encoded protein: CASSPLSGGTYEQYF.

The V call is TRBV28, the J call TRBJ1-6, with 7 bases lining up with TRBD1. The germline gives CDR1 MDHEN, CDR2 SYDVKM. The CDR3 is made up of 16 amino acids. The junction had 6 bases not matched to a gene; V was cut back by 7 bases and J by 0 bases. As DNA, the CDR3 is TGTGCCAGCACCCGGGACAGAAGCTCCTATAATTCACCCCTCCACTTT. Protein sequence: CASTRDRSSYNSPLHF. Using reference TRBV28 and TRBJ1-6 for the parts outside the CDR3, the full variable domain is DVKVTQSSRYLVKRTGEKVFLECVQDMDHENMFWYRQDPGLGLRLIYFSYDVKMKEKGDIPEGYSVSREKKERFSLILESASTNQTSMYLCASTRDRSSYNSPLHFGNGTRLTVT.

This clone occurred once. J is TRBJ2-7 and V is TRBV11-3, with D tentatively TRBD1 (6 bases). CDR1 and CDR2 from the germline V gene are SGHNT and YENEEA. The ends were cut back, 6 bases at V and 3 bases at J, with 18 bases in the middle. The CDR3 is made up of 15 amino acids. The CDR3 sequence: CASSLGDKSYYEQYF. The DNA for the CDR3 is TGTGCCAGCAGTCTAGGGGACAAGTCATACTACGAGCAGTACTTC. The full variable domain, rest sourced from reference TRBV11-3 and TRBJ2-7, is EAGVVQSPRYKIIEKKQPVAFWCNPISGHNTLYWYLQNLGQGPELLIRYENEEAVDDSQLPKDRFSAERLKGVDSTLKIQPAELGDSAVYLCASSLGDKSYYEQYFGPGTRLTVT.

The chain carries TRBV12-2 and TRBJ2-1; the table assigns TRBD1, which was not confirmed against the DNA. TRBV12-2 is listed as a pseudogene. The CDR3 sequence is 22 residues long. This CDR3 reads CASRLARGTGMWLAQSYNEQFF. As DNA, the CDR3 is TGTGCAAGTCGCTTAGCGAGGGGGACAGGGATGTGGCTAGCGCAATCCTACAATGAGCAGTTCTTC.

This clone was counted a single time. This chain uses TRBV5-4 with TRBJ2-1, with D tentatively TRBD2 (5 bases). From germline, CDR1 is SGHNT and CDR2 YYREEE (reference sequence). CDR3 length: 14 amino acids. Trimming removed 2 bases at V and 5 bases at J, with 11 bases between. DNA for the CDR3: TGTGCCAGCAGCTTTGATCTGAGGGACAATGAGCAGTTCTTC. Translating it yields CASSFDLRDNEQFF.

The chain couples TRBV10-3 to TRBJ1-4, with TRBD1 matching over 9 bases. Germline values: CDR1 ENHRY, CDR2 SYGVKD. Unmatched junction bases numbered 4, after V lost 0 bases and J lost 8 bases. The CDR3 is made up of 15 amino acids. The CDR3 coding sequence is TGTGCCATCAGTGAGTCTACGGGACAGGGCGAAAAACTGTTTTTT. Amino acids: CAISESTGQGEKLFF.

The chain's CDR3 is CASAYQVSYEQYF. The CDR3 DNA sequence: TGTGCCAGTGCGTACCAGGTGTCCTACGAGCAGTACTTC. This sequence joins TRBV19 and TRBJ2-7; D unclear. Germline V gene sequence: CDR1 LNHDA, CDR2 SQIVND (reference sequence). This CDR3 comprises 13 residues. Trimming pared 8 bases from V and 1 base from J, leaving 12 bases between.

The chain uses TRBV30 and TRBJ1-6; 7 bases match TRBD1. The CDR3 has 14 amino acids. Losses at the gene ends were 3 bases for V and 4 bases for J; bases not matched to a gene: 3. Per germline, CDR1 GTSNPN and CDR2 SVGIG (reference sequence). The CDR3 region is CAWRPTGYNSPLHF. The CDR3 DNA sequence: TGTGCCTGGAGACCGACAGGGTATAATTCACCCCTCCACTTT.

This clone was seen more than once but under ten times. The chain couples TRBV5-1 to TRBJ2-7, with 8 bases aligning to TRBD2. Trimming at V came to 4 bases and at J to 0 bases, leaving 9 bases not matched to a gene. Germline lookup yields CDR1 SGHRS and CDR2 YFSETQ. The CDR3 is made up of 16 amino acids. The CDR3 DNA reads TGCGCCAGCAGCCCGCGGACTAGCTCCTTCTCCTACGAGCAGTACTTC. It codes for CASSPRTSSFSYEQYF.

CDR3 nucleotides: TGTGCCAGCAGCCGCGGGGGGGCCGTAGATACGCAGTATTTT. Residues: CASSRGGAVDTQYF. The chain is built from TRBV6-5 and TRBJ2-3, with TRBD2 identical over 9 bases. Per the germline V gene, CDR1 is MNHEY and CDR2 is SVGAGI. Germline trimming cut 6 bases from V and 5 bases from J; bases unmatched to any gene: 6. The CDR3 spans 14 residues.

The rearrangement uses TRBV18 and TRBJ2-7; no firm D call. Per germline, CDR1 KGHSH and CDR2 LQKENI. The V end lost 0 bases, the J end lost 1 base, and 10 bases lay between the germline ends. The CDR3 has 15 residues. The CDR3 loop is CASSPPASRSYEQYF. CDR3 DNA: TGTGCCAGCTCACCACCTGCCAGTCGATCCTACGAGCAGTACTTC.

The CDR3 reads CASRQGARTEGGYTF. CDR3 sequence (DNA): TGTGCCAGCCGCCAGGGGGCTAGGACGGAGGGTGGCTACACCTTC. This chain joins TRBV6-5 and TRBJ1-2; 8 bases map to TRBD1. J gave up 7 bases and V 8 bases, and 15 bases lay outside the gene matches. The CDR3 is 15 residues long. Germline loops: CDR1 MNHEY, CDR2 SVGAGI.

The chain combines TRBV6-5 with TRBJ1-5; 7 bases match TRBD1. Trimming at V came to 6 bases and at J to 4 bases, leaving 3 bases not matched to a gene. This CDR3 contains 13 residues. Germline V gene sequence: CDR1 MNHEY, CDR2 SVGAGI. The CDR3 sequence is CASRKQGNQPQHF. For the CDR3, the DNA is TGTGCCAGCAGGAAACAGGGGAATCAGCCCCAGCATTTT.

The chain couples TRBV30 to TRBJ2-4; 7 positions agree with TRBD2. This CDR3 comprises 16 residues. V lost 4 bases, J lost 3 bases, and 12 bases stayed unmatched. From germline, CDR1 is GTSNPN and CDR2 SVGIG (reference sequence). CDR3 region: CAWTMLAGVSKNIQYF. In nucleotides, the CDR3 is TGTGCCTGGACAATGCTGGCGGGAGTTAGCAAAAACATTCAGTACTTC.

The V gene is TRBV7-3, the J gene TRBJ2-1, with 8 bases lining up with TRBD1. With V trimmed by 4 bases and J by 10 bases, 9 bases remained unmatched. Germline values: CDR1 SGHTA, CDR2 FQGTGA. The CDR3 runs to 14 residues. In nucleotides, the CDR3 is TGTGCCAGCAGCTCTACGACAGGGGTGCGGGAGCAGTTCTTC. This sequence encodes CASSSTTGVREQFF.

In its sample, this clone was seen a few times. The chain uses TRBV6-5 and TRBJ1-1; 12 bases align to TRBD1. CDR1 MNHEY and CDR2 SVGAGI come from the germline V gene. The CDR3 totals 16 residues. V was clipped by 4 bases and J by 4 bases; unmatched bases: 7. The CDR3 sequence: CASSSGQGASVTEAFF. The CDR3 coding sequence is TGTGCCAGCAGTTCGGGACAGGGGGCTTCGGTCACTGAAGCTTTCTTT.

The CDR3 DNA follows: TGCGCCAGCAGCCCTCGGACAGCCTCCAATGAGCAGTTCTTC. Translating it yields CASSPRTASNEQFF. The chain carries TRBV5-1 and TRBJ2-1; a weak D match, TRBD1 (6 bases). Germline V gene lookup returns CDR1 SGHRS and CDR2 YFSETQ. The CDR3 consists of 14 residues. Deletions cut 4 bases from V and 6 bases from J, with 14 bases between.

The chain recombines TRBV6-6 with TRBJ2-5; 9 bases map to TRBD1. Trimming removed 6 bases from V and 5 bases from J; junction bases left unmatched: 7. This CDR3 region has 14 residues. Per germline, CDR1 MNHNY and CDR2 SVGAGI (reference sequence). The CDR3 DNA reads TGTGCCAGCAGCAGGGACAGGGAATGGGAGACCCAGTACTTC. It translates to CASSRDREWETQYF.

The chain couples TRBV30 to TRBJ2-2; 11 bases align to TRBD1. The CDR3 length is 16 residues. CDR1 and CDR2 from the germline V gene are GTSNPN and SVGIG (reference sequence). V was clipped by 7 bases and J by 4 bases; unmatched bases: 11. This CDR3 is CALLPGGTGGTGELFF. The DNA for the CDR3 is TGTGCCTTGTTACCGGGGGGGACAGGGGGCACCGGGGAGCTGTTTTTT.

This chain links TRBV5-1 with TRBJ1-6; 7 nucleotides line up with TRBD1. This CDR3 contains 19 residues. Germline CDR1 SGHRS, CDR2 YFSETQ. V lost 4 bases, J lost 0 bases, and 13 bases stayed unmatched. The CDR3 coding sequence is TGCGCCAGCAGCCTCGGACGGAAGGACAGGAGCTCCTATAATTCACCCCTCCACTTT. The encoded protein is CASSLGRKDRSSYNSPLHF.

This rearrangement joins TRBV6-5 to TRBJ1-1, with D tentatively TRBD1 (5 bases). The CDR3 is made up of 16 amino acids. Per germline, CDR1 MNHEY and CDR2 SVGAGI. Deletions cut 0 bases from V and 1 base from J, with 12 bases between. CDR3 DNA sequence: TGTGCCAGCAGTTACTCCGGGGGACCCAAGAACACTGAAGCTTTCTTT. Protein: CASSYSGGPKNTEAFF.

This clone was detected only a few times. The chain combines TRBV19 with TRBJ1-1, with no clear D. There are 13 residues in the CDR3. Germline loops: CDR1 LNHDA, CDR2 SQIVND (reference sequence). V was cut by 5 bases and J by 11 bases, with 18 bases left in between. The CDR3 reads CASSSTETKKAFF. CDR3 DNA: TGTGCCAGTAGTTCGACTGAAACGAAGAAGGCTTTCTTT.

V gene TRBV18 combines with J gene TRBJ1-3; D uncertain. CDR1 is KGHSH, CDR2 LQKENI, per germline. The CDR3 has 15 residues. Trimming shortened V by 3 bases and J by 0 bases, and 9 bases separated the two germline ends. CDR3 bases: TGTGCCAGCTCACCGGGCAAAGTCTCTGGAAACACCATATATTTT. This sequence encodes CASSPGKVSGNTIYF.

This chain joins TRBV6-2 or TRBV6-3 and TRBJ2-3; TRBD2 agrees at 10 bases. The CDR3 consists of 18 residues. V shed 0 bases, J shed 1 base, and the junction held 7 bases outside the gene matches. The germline CDR1 and CDR2 sequences are MNHEY and SVGEGT. DNA of the CDR3: TGTGCCAGCAGTTACTCGAATAGCGGGGGGCCTGGCACAGATACGCAGTATTTT. This sequence encodes CASSYSNSGGPGTDTQYF.